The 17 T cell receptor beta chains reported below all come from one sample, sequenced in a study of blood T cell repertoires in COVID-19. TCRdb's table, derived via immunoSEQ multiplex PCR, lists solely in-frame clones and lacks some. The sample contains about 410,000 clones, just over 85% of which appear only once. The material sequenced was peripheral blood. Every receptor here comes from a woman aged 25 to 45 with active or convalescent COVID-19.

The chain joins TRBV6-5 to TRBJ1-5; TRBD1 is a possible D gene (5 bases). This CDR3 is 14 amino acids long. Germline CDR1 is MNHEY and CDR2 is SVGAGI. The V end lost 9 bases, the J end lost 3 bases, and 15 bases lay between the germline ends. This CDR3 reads CASWGGKTNQPQHF. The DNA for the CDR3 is TGTGCCAGTTGGGGGGGTAAAACCAATCAGCCCCAGCATTTT.

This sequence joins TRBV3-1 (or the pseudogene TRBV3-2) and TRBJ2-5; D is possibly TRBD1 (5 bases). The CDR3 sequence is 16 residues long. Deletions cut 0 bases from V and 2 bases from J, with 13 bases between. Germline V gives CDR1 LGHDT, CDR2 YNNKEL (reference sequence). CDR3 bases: TGTGCCAGCAGCCAAGATGTGGCGTCAGGGCAAGAGACCCAGTACTTC. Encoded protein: CASSQDVASGQETQYF.

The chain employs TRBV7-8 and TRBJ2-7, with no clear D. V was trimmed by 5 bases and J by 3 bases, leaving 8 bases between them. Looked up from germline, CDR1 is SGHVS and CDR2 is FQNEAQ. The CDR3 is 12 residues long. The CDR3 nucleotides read TGTGCCAGCAGCCATTCCGGCTACGAGCAGTACTTC. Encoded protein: CASSHSGYEQYF. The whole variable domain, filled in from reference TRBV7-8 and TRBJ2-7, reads GAGVSQSPRYKVAKRGQDVALRCDPISGHVSLFWYQQALGQGPEFLTYFQNEAQLDKSGLPSDRFFAERPEGSVSTLKIQRTQQEDSAVYLCASSHSGYEQYFGPGTRLTVT.

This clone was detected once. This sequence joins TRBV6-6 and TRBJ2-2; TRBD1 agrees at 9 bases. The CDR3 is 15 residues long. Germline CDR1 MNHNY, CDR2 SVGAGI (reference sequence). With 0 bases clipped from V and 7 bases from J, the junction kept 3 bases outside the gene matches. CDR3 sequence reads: CASSYSGQGIGELFF. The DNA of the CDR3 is TGTGCCAGCAGTTACTCAGGACAGGGGATCGGGGAGCTGTTTTTT.

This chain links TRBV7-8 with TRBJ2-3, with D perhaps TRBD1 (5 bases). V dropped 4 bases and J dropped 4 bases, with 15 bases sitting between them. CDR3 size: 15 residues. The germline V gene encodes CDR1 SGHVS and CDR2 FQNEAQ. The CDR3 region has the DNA TGTGCCAGCAGCTCCACAGGTGGAATTGCAGATACGCAGTATTTT. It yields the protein CASSSTGGIADTQYF.

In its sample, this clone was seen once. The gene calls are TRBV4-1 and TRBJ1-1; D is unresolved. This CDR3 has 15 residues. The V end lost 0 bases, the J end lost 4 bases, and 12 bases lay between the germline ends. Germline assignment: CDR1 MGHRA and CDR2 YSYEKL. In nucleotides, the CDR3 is TGCGCCAGCAGCCAAGAAAGAGGATCATCCACTGAAGCTTTCTTT. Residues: CASSQERGSSTEAFF.

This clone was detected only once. CDR3: CASSLLAGNYNEQFF. The CDR3 DNA sequence: TGTGCCAGCAGCCTGCTAGCGGGAAACTACAATGAGCAGTTCTTC. The chain has TRBV4-2 and TRBJ2-1; 9 positions agree with TRBD2. V lost 4 bases to trimming and J lost 3 bases; unmatched junction nucleotides: 4. In germline, CDR1 is LGHNA, CDR2 YNFKEQ. This CDR3 contains 15 residues.

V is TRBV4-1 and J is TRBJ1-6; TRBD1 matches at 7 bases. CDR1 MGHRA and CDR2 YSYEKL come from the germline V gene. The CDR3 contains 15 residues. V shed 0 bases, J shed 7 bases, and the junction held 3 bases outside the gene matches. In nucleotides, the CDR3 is TGCGCCAGCAGCCAAGAGCCCAGGGGGAATTCACCCCTCCACTTT. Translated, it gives CASSQEPRGNSPLHF.

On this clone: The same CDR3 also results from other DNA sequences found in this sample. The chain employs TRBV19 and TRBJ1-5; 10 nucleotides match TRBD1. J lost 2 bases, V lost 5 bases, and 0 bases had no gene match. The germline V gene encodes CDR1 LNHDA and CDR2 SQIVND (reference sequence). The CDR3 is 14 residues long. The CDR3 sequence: CASSGTGGNQPQHF. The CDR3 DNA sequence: TGTGCCAGTAGTGGGACAGGGGGCAATCAGCCCCAGCATTTT.

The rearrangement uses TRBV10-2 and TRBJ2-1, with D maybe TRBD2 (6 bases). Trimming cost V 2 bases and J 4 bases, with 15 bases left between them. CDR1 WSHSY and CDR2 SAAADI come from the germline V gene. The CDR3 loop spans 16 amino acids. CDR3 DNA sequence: TGCGCCAGCAGTGAGGGGGACTGGCACCTTTACAATGAGCAGTTCTTC. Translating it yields CASSEGDWHLYNEQFF.

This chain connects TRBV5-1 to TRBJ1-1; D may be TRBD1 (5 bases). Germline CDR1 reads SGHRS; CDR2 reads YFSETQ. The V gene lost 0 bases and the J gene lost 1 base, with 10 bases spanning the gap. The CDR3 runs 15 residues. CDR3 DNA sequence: TGCGCCAGCAGCTTGGCCTTGACAGCGAACACTGAAGCTTTCTTT. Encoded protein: CASSLALTANTEAFF.

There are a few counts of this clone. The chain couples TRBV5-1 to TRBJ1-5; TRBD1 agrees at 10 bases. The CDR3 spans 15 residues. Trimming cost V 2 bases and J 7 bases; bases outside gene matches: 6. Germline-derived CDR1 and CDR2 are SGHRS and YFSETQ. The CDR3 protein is CASSFGTGEGQPQHF. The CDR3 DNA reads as TGCGCCAGCAGCTTCGGGACAGGGGAAGGACAGCCCCAGCATTTT. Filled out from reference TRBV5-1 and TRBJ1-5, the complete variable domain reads KAGVTQTPRYLIKTRGQQVTLSCSPISGHRSVSWYQQTPGQGLQFLFEYFSETQRNKGNFPGRFSGRQFSNSRSEMNVSTLELGDSALYLCASSFGTGEGQPQHFGDGTRLSIL.

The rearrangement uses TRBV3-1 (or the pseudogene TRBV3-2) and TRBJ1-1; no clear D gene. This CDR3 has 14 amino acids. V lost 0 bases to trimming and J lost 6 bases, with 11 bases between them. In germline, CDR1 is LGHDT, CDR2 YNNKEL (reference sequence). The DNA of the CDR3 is TGTGCCAGCAGCCAAGATATGGGTCGGGCTGAAGCTTTCTTT. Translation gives CASSQDMGRAEAFF.

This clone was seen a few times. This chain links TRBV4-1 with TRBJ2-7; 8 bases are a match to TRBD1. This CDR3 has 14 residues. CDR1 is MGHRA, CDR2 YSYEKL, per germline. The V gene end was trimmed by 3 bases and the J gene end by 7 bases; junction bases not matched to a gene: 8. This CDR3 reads CASSHTDRAWEQYF. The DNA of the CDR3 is TGCGCCAGCAGCCATACGGACAGGGCGTGGGAGCAGTACTTC.

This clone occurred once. The CDR3: CASSESNSNQPQHF. The CDR3 DNA follows: TGTGCCAGCAGTGAATCAAATAGCAATCAGCCCCAGCATTTT. V and J are TRBV2 and TRBJ1-5, with D uncertain. Germline CDR1 is SNHLY and CDR2 is FYNNEI. The V end lost 2 bases, the J end lost 0 bases, and 5 bases lay between the germline ends. This CDR3 is 14 amino acids long.

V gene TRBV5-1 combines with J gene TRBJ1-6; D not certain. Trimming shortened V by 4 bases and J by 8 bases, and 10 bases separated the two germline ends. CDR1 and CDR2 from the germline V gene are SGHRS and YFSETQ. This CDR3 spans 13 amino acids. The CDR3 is CASSQAEDSPLHF. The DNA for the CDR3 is TGCGCCAGCAGCCAGGCGGAGGATTCACCCCTCCACTTT.

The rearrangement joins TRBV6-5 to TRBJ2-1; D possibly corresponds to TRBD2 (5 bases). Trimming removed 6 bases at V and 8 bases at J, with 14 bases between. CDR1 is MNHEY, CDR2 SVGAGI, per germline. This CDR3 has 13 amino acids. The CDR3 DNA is TGTGCCAGCAGCCGGACTGGCCCCGATGAGCAGTTCTTC. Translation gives CASSRTGPDEQFF.